The next 20 T cell receptor beta chains were all read from a single sample in a study of long-term antiretroviral therapy in people with HIV. At the survey level, the v3.0 immunoSEQ assay was run. Assay used: immunoSEQ multiplex PCR; TCRdb lists only in-frame clones, some missing. The data show tens of thousands of clones, roughly 96% seen once. This material consisted of unsorted PBMCs, taken 6 to 6.5 years after starting antiretroviral therapy. These receptors were obtained from a man in his thirties or forties with HIV.

This chain uses TRBV9 with TRBJ1-3; possibly TRBD1 for D (5 bases). The germline V and J ends were trimmed by 4 bases and 7 bases, with 18 bases remaining between them. Germline V gene data show CDR1 as SGDLS and CDR2 as YYNGEE. This CDR3 comprises 15 residues. The CDR3, as DNA: TGTGCCAGCAGCCCGACCGGGACTGCCGCGAACACCATATATTTT. Its protein is CASSPTGTAANTIYF.

V and J are TRBV11-2 and TRBJ2-7; 8 bases line up with TRBD1. The CDR3 is 16 residues long. Germline assignment: CDR1 SGHAT and CDR2 FQNNGV. V dropped 8 bases and J dropped 4; count of bases not matched to a gene: 16. The CDR3 protein is CASAWGFRGQGYEQYF. The CDR3 bases are TGTGCCAGCGCCTGGGGATTCAGGGGGCAGGGGTACGAGCAGTACTTC.

J is TRBJ1-1 and V is TRBV5-4; unclear D gene. Trimming took off 2 bases at V and 0 bases at J, with 11 bases between the two ends. This CDR3 is built from 15 residues. Germline CDR1 reads SGHNT; CDR2 reads YYREEE (reference sequence). CDR3 sequence reads: CASSFTTVMNTEAFF. In DNA, the CDR3 is TGTGCCAGCAGCTTTACGACGGTCATGAACACTGAAGCTTTCTTT.

The chain links TRBV5-4 to TRBJ2-3; 9 bases fit TRBD2. This CDR3 contains 16 residues. V lost 0 bases to trimming and J lost 3 bases; unmatched junction nucleotides: 5. Germline-derived CDR1 and CDR2 are SGHNT and YYREEE (reference sequence). The CDR3 DNA reads TGTGCCAGCAGCTTGGACGGCGGGGGGGGGACAGATACGCAGTATTTT. It yields the protein CASSLDGGGGTDTQYF. Based on the CDR3 plus reference TRBV5-4 and TRBJ2-3, the full variable domain is ETGVTQSPTHLIKTRGQQVTLRCSSQSGHNTVSWYQQALGQGPQFIFQYYREEENGRGNFPPRFSGLQFPNYSSELNVNALELDDSALYLCASSLDGGGGTDTQYFGPGTRLTVL.

V is TRBV4-1 and J is TRBJ1-2, with a weak D call TRBD1 (5 bases). The V end lost 1 base, the J end lost 8 bases, and 11 bases lay between the germline ends. The CDR3 is 13 amino acids. Germline V gene sequence: CDR1 MGHRA, CDR2 YSYEKL. In DNA form, the CDR3 reads TGCGCCAGCAGCCAAGCTCGGGGGGTCGGCTACACCTTC. This sequence encodes CASSQARGVGYTF.

The chain joins TRBV11-2 to TRBJ2-7, with D tentatively TRBD2 (5 bases). This CDR3 is built from 16 residues. CDR1 and CDR2 from the germline V gene are SGHAT and FQNNGV. The V end lost 5 bases, the J end lost 0 bases, and 17 bases lay between the germline ends. This chain's CDR3 is CASSPHLYRGSYEQYF. The CDR3 region has the DNA TGTGCCAGCAGCCCTCACTTGTATCGGGGCTCCTACGAGCAGTACTTC.

The chain employs TRBV27 and TRBJ1-2, with D possibly being TRBD1 (5 bases). Trimming cost V 0 bases and J 10 bases, with 12 bases left between them. The CDR3 runs 13 residues. CDR1 is MNHEY, CDR2 SMNVEV, per germline (reference sequence). The CDR3 loop is CASSLSPGSYYTF. As DNA, the CDR3 is TGTGCCAGCAGTTTATCTCCAGGGAGCTACTACACCTTC.

The V gene is TRBV30, the J gene TRBJ2-2; no clear D gene. The CDR3 contains 14 residues. Deletions cut 0 bases from V and 5 bases from J, with 10 bases between. In germline, CDR1 is GTSNPN, CDR2 SVGIG (reference sequence). Here the CDR3 DNA reads TGTGCCTGGAGTGTATCGGTTGGGACCGGGGAGCTGTTTTTT. Its protein is CAWSVSVGTGELFF.

V and J are TRBV9 and TRBJ1-1; possible D gene TRBD1, 6 bases. The CDR3 sequence is 14 residues long. CDR1 is SGDLS, CDR2 YYNGEE, per germline. The V end was cut by 3 bases, the J end by 6 bases, with 15 bases between. The CDR3 sequence is CASSDNSGAAEAFF. Written as DNA, the CDR3 is TGTGCCAGCAGCGACAATTCAGGGGCGGCTGAAGCTTTCTTT.

This CDR3 reads CASSLVRGFGSEAFF. The CDR3 bases are TGTGCCAGCAGCTTAGTTCGGGGGTTTGGGTCTGAAGCTTTCTTT. The chain combines TRBV7-6 with TRBJ1-1, with a tentative D call TRBD1 (5 bases). The CDR3 has 15 residues. The germline CDR1 and CDR2 sequences are SGHVS and FNYEAQ. V was pared by 1 base and J by 6 bases, with 15 bases between.

The rearrangement uses TRBV6-6 and TRBJ2-7, with 7 positions matching TRBD1. This CDR3 has 14 residues. V was clipped by 8 bases and J by 2 bases; unmatched bases: 9. Germline CDR1 reads MNHNY; CDR2 reads SVGAGI (reference sequence). Written as DNA, the CDR3 is TGTGCCAGCCTGCCGGGGACAGTTACCTACGAGCAGTACTTC. Translation: CASLPGTVTYEQYF.

This CDR3 reads CASSWGLAGNNEQFF. The CDR3 DNA follows: TGTGCCAGCAGCTGGGGACTAGCGGGGAACAATGAGCAGTTCTTC. J is TRBJ2-1 and V is TRBV5-4, with 13 bases that match TRBD2. Germline lookup yields CDR1 SGHNT and CDR2 YYREEE (reference sequence). The ends lost 3 bases at V and 5 bases at J; junction bases unmatched: 2. The CDR3 spans 15 residues.

A few counts support this clone. The J gene is TRBJ2-3, the V gene TRBV27; D gene ambiguous. Germline-derived CDR1 and CDR2 are MNHEY and SMNVEV (reference sequence). This CDR3 contains 15 residues. The V end lost 3 bases, the J end lost 1 base, and 11 bases lay between the germline ends. The CDR3 protein is CASSFRVAGTDTQYF. The CDR3 nucleotides read TGTGCCAGCAGTTTTAGGGTAGCTGGCACAGATACGCAGTATTTT.

This clone was detected only once. The V call is TRBV5-4, the J call TRBJ2-3; 8 bases match TRBD2. The trim removed 2 bases at V and 2 bases at J, leaving 4 bases unmatched. The CDR3 length is 15 residues. CDR1 is SGHNT and CDR2 is YYREEE in the germline V gene (reference sequence). The CDR3 nucleotides are TGTGCCAGCAGCTTTGGCGGGGGGTTCACAGATACGCAGTATTTT. The encoded protein is CASSFGGGFTDTQYF. The full variable domain, in which reference TRBV5-4 and TRBJ2-3 provide the parts outside the CDR3, is ETGVTQSPTHLIKTRGQQVTLRCSSQSGHNTVSWYQQALGQGPQFIFQYYREEENGRGNFPPRFSGLQFPNYSSELNVNALELDDSALYLCASSFGGGFTDTQYFGPGTRLTVL.

CDR3 in amino acids: CASSRTVNPGELFF. CDR3 nucleotide sequence: TGTGCCAGCAGCCGGACAGTCAACCCCGGGGAGCTGTTTTTT. This sequence joins TRBV7-6 and TRBJ2-2, with TRBD1 as a possible D gene (6 bases). The CDR3 runs to 14 residues. V dropped 5 bases and J dropped 6 bases, with 13 bases sitting between them. The V gene's germline CDR1 is SGHVS and CDR2 FNYEAQ.

The CDR3 loop is CASTPDGASAGYTF. The CDR3, as DNA: TGTGCCAGCACTCCGGACGGCGCCTCGGCTGGCTACACCTTC. The chain carries TRBV7-8 and TRBJ1-2, with unresolved D. This CDR3 has 14 residues. V lost 7 bases, J lost 7 bases, and 19 bases lay in between. Germline assignment: CDR1 SGHVS and CDR2 FQNEAQ.

The chain carries TRBV10-3 and TRBJ2-1; 8 positions agree with TRBD2. This CDR3 has 16 amino acids. Germline V gene sequence: CDR1 ENHRY, CDR2 SYGVKD. J was trimmed by 6 bases and V by 0 bases; bases with no gene match: 7. The CDR3 reads CAISESILLAGNEQFF. The CDR3 DNA follows: TGTGCCATCAGTGAGTCGATTCTCCTAGCGGGCAATGAGCAGTTCTTC.

The rearrangement uses TRBV9 and TRBJ2-5, with 12 bases identical to TRBD2. The V and J ends lost 7 bases and 3 bases, in that order; junction bases with no gene match: 16. This CDR3 spans 18 amino acids. Germline V gene sequence: CDR1 SGDLS, CDR2 YYNGEE. The CDR3 is CASPTSGRGVGEKETQYF. CDR3 coding DNA: TGTGCCAGCCCGACTAGCGGGAGAGGGGTTGGGGAAAAAGAGACCCAGTACTTC.

This clone came up once. V usage is TRBV7-8 and J usage is TRBJ2-7; TRBD2 is a possible D gene (5 bases). This CDR3 comprises 17 residues. CDR1 is SGHVS and CDR2 is FQNEAQ in the germline V gene. Between the trimmed V and J ends, which lost 1 base and 1 base, there was a span of 17 bases. Here the CDR3 DNA reads TGTGCCAGCAGCTTAGTTAGGTGGCGGGCCTCTTCCTACGAGCAGTACTTC. Its protein is CASSLVRWRASSYEQYF.

The chain has TRBV5-1 and TRBJ2-3; 12 bases map to TRBD2. The CDR3 runs to 16 residues. The germline gives CDR1 SGHRS, CDR2 YFSETQ. With V trimmed by 0 bases and J by 3 bases, 2 bases remained unmatched. CDR3: CASSLGTSGETDTQYF. Here the CDR3 DNA reads TGCGCCAGCAGCTTGGGGACTAGCGGGGAGACAGATACGCAGTATTTT. Together with reference TRBV5-1 and TRBJ2-3, the CDR3 gives the full variable domain: KAGVTQTPRYLIKTRGQQVTLSCSPISGHRSVSWYQQTPGQGLQFLFEYFSETQRNKGNFPGRFSGRQFSNSRSEMNVSTLELGDSALYLCASSLGTSGETDTQYFGPGTRLTVL.